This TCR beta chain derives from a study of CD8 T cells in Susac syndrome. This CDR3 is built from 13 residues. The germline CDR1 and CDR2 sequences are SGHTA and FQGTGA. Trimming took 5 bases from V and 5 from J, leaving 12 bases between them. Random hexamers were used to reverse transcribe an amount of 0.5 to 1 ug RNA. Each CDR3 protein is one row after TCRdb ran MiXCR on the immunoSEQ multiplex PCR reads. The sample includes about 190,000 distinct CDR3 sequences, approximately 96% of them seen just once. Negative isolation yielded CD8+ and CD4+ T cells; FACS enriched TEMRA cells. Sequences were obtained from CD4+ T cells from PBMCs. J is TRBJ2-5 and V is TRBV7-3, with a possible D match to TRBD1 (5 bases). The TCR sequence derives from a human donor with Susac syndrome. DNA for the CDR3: TGTGCCAGCAGCCCGTCAGGGTTCGAGACCCAGTACTTC. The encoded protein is CASSPSGFETQYF.